Below, one T cell receptor beta chain is given with its context. The target antigen is unknown. Data came from immunoSEQ multiplex PCR; TCRdb stores just in-frame clones and leaves some out. The sample carries 150,000 to 200,000 clones, approximately 94% recorded once. This sample stems from a study of T cell responses to AZD1222 COVID-19 vaccine. Study-wide results and caveats: Repertoires were collected only later (after the peak T cell response had occurred). Spike-specific TCR repertoires showed rising breadth and depth after two AZD1222 doses. Per reports, nearly half of all spike-specific TCRs target regions that are unmutated in variants.

Unmatched junction bases numbered 6, after V lost 2 bases and J lost 5 bases. There are 15 residues in the CDR3. The germline V gene has CDR1 WSHSY and CDR2 SAAADI. Sample: peripheral blood, taken on day 0 of AZD1222 vaccination. The receptor comes from an adult in good health. The chain combines TRBV10-2 with TRBJ2-5; TRBD2 agrees at 9 bases. In DNA, the CDR3 is TGCGCCAGCAGTGAGGACAGCGGGAGGTGGGAGACCCAGTACTTC. Its translation is CASSEDSGRWETQYF.